This T cell receptor beta chain was sequenced for a study of T cells in Graves' hyperthyroidism and ophthalmopathy. At least ten counts were recorded for this clonotype. The TCR beta CDR3 regions underwent amplification using RNA transcripts as the source. Researchers ran a first-round RT-PCR on the TCR CDR3 using the HTBI primer set. Using its own MiXCR run on the multiplex PCR reads, TCRdb lists one record per CDR3 protein. The table includes under 350,000 distinct CDR3 sequences, over 15% detected once. V gave up 5 bases and J gave up 1 base; unmatched junction bases: 3. The CDR3 runs 13 residues. Per germline, CDR1 DFQATT and CDR2 SNEGSKA (reference sequence).

Sequencing was carried out using blood. This receptor was obtained from a woman in her forties or fifties with Graves' hyperthyroidism. This rearrangement joins TRBV20-1 to TRBJ2-7, with TRBD1 matching over 9 bases. CDR3 protein: CSASTGGSYEQYF. The CDR3 nucleotides read TGCAGTGCTTCGACAGGGGGTTCCTACGAGCAGTACTTC.